This entry is about one T cell receptor (beta chain). These data belong to a study of blood T cell repertoires in COVID-19. Original analysis: Amplifying reference gene primers gave estimates of nucleated cell counts. Assay: immunoSEQ multiplex PCR; the TCRdb copy retains only in-frame clones and omits some. Clone size and the V and J calls come from that table; the DNA yielded D and trimming. The table includes approximately 200,000 clones, about 87% detected once. Between the trimmed V and J ends, which lost 3 bases and 5 bases, there was a span of 7 bases. Germline CDR1 SNHLY, CDR2 FYNNEI. This CDR3 comprises 13 residues.

This clonotype was sampled from a man younger than 35 with acute COVID-19. This chain uses TRBV2 with TRBJ1-4; D gene ambiguous. Sequenced sample: PBMCs or T cells enriched from blood (not recorded which). As DNA, the CDR3 is TGTGCCAGCAGTGACGGAGAGAATGAAAAACTGTTTTTT. Its translation: CASSDGENEKLFF.